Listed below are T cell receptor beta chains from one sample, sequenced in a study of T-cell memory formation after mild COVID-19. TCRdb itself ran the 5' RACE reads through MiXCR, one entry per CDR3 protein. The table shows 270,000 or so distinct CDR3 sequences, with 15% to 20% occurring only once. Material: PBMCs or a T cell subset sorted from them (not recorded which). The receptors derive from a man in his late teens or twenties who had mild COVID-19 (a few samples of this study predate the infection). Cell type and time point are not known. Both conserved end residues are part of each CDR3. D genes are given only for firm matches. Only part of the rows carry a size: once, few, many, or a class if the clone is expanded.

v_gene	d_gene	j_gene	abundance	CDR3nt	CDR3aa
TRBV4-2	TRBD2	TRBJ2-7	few	TGTGCCAGCAGCCAAGAGAGCGGGGGGTGGTACGAGCAGTACTTC	CASSQESGGWYEQYF
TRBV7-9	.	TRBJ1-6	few	TGTGCCAGCAGCTTATCTTGGGATAATTCACCCCTCCACTTT	CASSLSWDNSPLHF
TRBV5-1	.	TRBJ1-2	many	TGCGCCAGCAGCTTGGCCTTGGGGGACTATGGCTACACCTTC	CASSLALGDYGYTF
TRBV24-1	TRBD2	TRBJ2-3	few	TGTGCCACCAGTGACCGCAGACTAGCGGGGGGGCCTGCAGATACGCAGTATTTT	CATSDRRLAGGPADTQYF
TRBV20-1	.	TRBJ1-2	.	TGCAGTGCTCCTAGATTATCGGGCTACACCTTC	CSAPRLSGYTF
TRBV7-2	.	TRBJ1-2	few	TGTGCCAGCAGCTTTCGGCAGAGCATCGGTGGCTACACCTTC	CASSFRQSIGGYTF
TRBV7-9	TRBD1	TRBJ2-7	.	TGTGCCAGCAGCTTAGTGCGGACAGGGATCTACGAGCAGTACTTC	CASSLVRTGIYEQYF
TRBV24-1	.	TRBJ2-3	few	TGTGCCACCAGTGATAGGGGGAGCCCAGATACGCAGTATTTT	CATSDRGSPDTQYF
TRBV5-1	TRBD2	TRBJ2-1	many	TGCGCCAGCAACCACCCGGGGACTAGCGGCGGTGGTGAGCAGTTCTTC	CASNHPGTSGGGEQFF
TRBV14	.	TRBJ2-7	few	TGTGCCAGCAGCCCCAAGGTAGGGGGGTCCTACGAGCAGTACTTC	CASSPKVGGSYEQYF
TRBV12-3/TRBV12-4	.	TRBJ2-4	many	TGTGCCAGCAGTTTCATGGGCCAGGGTAGAAACATTCAGTACTTC	CASSFMGQGRNIQYF
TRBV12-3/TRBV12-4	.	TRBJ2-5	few	TGTGCCAGTAACCTTTGGGGTGAGGAGACCCAGTACTTC	CASNLWGEETQYF
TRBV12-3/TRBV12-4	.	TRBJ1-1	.	TGTGCCAGCAGCTCCCCGGTGTCAGAAGCTTTCTTT	CASSSPVSEAFF
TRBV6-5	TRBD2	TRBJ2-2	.	TGTGCCAGCAGTTACGACTCGACGACTAGCGGGGGGGCCCTTTCCGGGGAGCTGTTTTTT	CASSYDSTTSGGALSGELFF
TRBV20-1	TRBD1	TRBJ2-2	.	TGCAGTGCTAGAGATCTAAGGGGACAGACGAACACCGGGGAGCTGTTTTTT	CSARDLRGQTNTGELFF
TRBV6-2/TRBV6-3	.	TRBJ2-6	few	TGTGCCAGCAGCCTACGGATCACAGGGCATGGGGCCAACGTCCTGACTTTC	CASSLRITGHGANVLTF
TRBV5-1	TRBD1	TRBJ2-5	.	TGCGCCAGCAGCAAATTCGGGACAGTAGGGGAAGAGACCCAGTACTTC	CASSKFGTVGEETQYF
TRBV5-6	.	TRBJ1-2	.	TGTGCCAGCAGCTTGGCCCCCGGGAGGTATGGCTACACCTTC	CASSLAPGRYGYTF
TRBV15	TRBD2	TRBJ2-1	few	TGTGCCACCAGCAGAGAAGCGAGGCGGGGGGGAGTCGATGAGCAGTTCTTC	CATSREARRGGVDEQFF
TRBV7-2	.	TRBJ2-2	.	TGTGCCAGCAGCTTCACACACGCGAACACCGGGGAGCTGTTTTTT	CASSFTHANTGELFF
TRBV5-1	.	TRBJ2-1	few	TGCGCCAGCAGCTTATCACGTTTGTCCTACAATGAGCAGTTCTTC	CASSLSRLSYNEQFF
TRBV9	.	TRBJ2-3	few	TGTGCCAGCAGCGCCCAGGACCGTCTCTCCACAGATACGCAGTATTTT	CASSAQDRLSTDTQYF
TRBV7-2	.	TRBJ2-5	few	TGTGCCAGCAGCGCTAGGTTTGCTCAAGAGACCCAGTACTTC	CASSARFAQETQYF